This T cell receptor (beta chain) was sequenced for a study of T cells in Graves' hyperthyroidism and ophthalmopathy. General study results and limits: The majority of expanded thyroid clonotypes above 0.001 also appeared in blood.

This clonotype has ten or more counts. Its antigen remains unknown. From RNA transcripts, TCR beta CDR3 regions were amplified. The TCR CDR3 was amplified in a first-round RT-PCR using the HTBI primer set. TCRdb used MiXCR to reprocess the multiplex PCR reads, holding one entry per CDR3 protein. Of about 290,000 distinct CDR3 sequences detected, less than 15% appear once; the ten largest clones hold around 7.9%. Trimming removed 4 bases at V and 2 bases at J, with 20 bases between. The length of the CDR3 is 17 residues. CDR1 and CDR2 from the germline V gene are SGHNT and YYREEE (reference sequence). The genes are TRBV5-4 and TRBJ2-3; D may be TRBD1 or TRBD2 (5 bases each). The origin of this receptor is a woman aged 25-40 years with Graves' hyperthyroidism that later progressed to Graves' ophthalmopathy. The sample was blood. In DNA form, the CDR3 reads TGTGCCAGCAGCGGGTCTCGGGGCGGAAGAAACACAGATACGCAGTATTTT. This gives the protein CASSGSRGGRNTDTQYF.